This T cell receptor beta chain was documented in a study of shared clonotypes between healthy human individuals. The CDR3 is 15 amino acids. CDR1 and CDR2 from the germline V gene are SGHAT and FQNNGV. J was trimmed by 5 bases and V by 7 bases; bases with no gene match: 10. TCRdb's copy holds only in-frame clones and misses some; the assay was immunoSEQ multiplex PCR. This table has about 2.3 million clones, 85% to 95% appearing once. This clonotype originated in a man aged 18 to 30 in good health. Some clones in this sample may be carry-over from other donors' samples. The chain links TRBV11-2 to TRBJ2-1; 8 nucleotides align to TRBD2. The sample consisted of naive CD4+ T cells from PBMCs. Subset noted: CD45RA+ positively selected. The CDR3 sequence: CASTLSGRANNEQFF. The CDR3 nucleotides are TGTGCCAGCACCCTCAGCGGGAGAGCTAACAATGAGCAGTTCTTC.